This T cell receptor beta chain emerged from a study of blood T cell repertoires in COVID-19 (dated by TCRdb to between 2020 and 2021). A note on the overall study: Samples from collaborators originated in the United States, Italy and Spain and spanned both the acute and convalescent phases of COVID-19. The sample metadata nearly always contained a de-identified subject ID, COVID-19 status, age in years and sex. Where available, HLA class I and class II types were obtained from metadata supplied by the sample provider rather than from assay-based typing. The material from the prospective study consisted of cDNA or gDNA derived from T cells, B-cell-depleted T cells, or PBMCs. The repertoires were released in a freely available public database intended as a resource for research on the immune response to SARS-CoV-2. The samples were drawn from two sources: the first 160 participants of the ongoing ImmuneRACE study, and some 1,300 subjects contributed by 6 global collaborators. Subjects who had been exposed to COVID-19, were actively infected with it, or had recovered from it provided the deeply sampled blood TCRbeta repertoires that made up the dataset. What the work shows at the level of the full study, not this receptor alone: How much clinical and demographic metadata was included differed by source and by participant, and the metadata was provided uncurated.

TCRbeta CDR3 regions were amplified from genomic DNA by means of the immunoSEQ Assay, a bias-controlled multiplex PCR. Turning to the authors' computational methods: Nucleated cell counts per sample were estimated from amplification of reference gene primers within the assay. Sequence reads were collapsed and filtered to measure the absolute abundance of every unique TCRbeta CDR3 rearrangement. For each sample, productive Simpson clonality was calculated as the square root of Simpson's diversity index over productive rearrangements. Not all clones reach the TCRdb copy of this immuneACCESS table, which keeps in-frame sequences only. Checked studies attribute under half of the gap to unresolved V genes and leave the rest unexplained. Clone size and the V and J calls come from that table; the DNA yielded D and trimming. In this sample the table shows about 130,000 clones, around 83% of which occur a single time. The ten most abundant clones make up 9.5% to 10% of the sample.

Collaborating institutions collected whole blood in K2EDTA tubes following their own protocols. For TCRbeta analysis, collaborators shipped samples as frozen whole blood, isolated PBMCs, or DNA extracted from either of those sample types. V drops 0 bases and J drops 4 bases, leaving 10 bases in between. The CDR3 goes from the cysteine to the phenylalanine over 15 residues. Kept here is only the CDR3 DNA, which spans 45 bases and is read in frame from base 1. CDR1 SGHTA and CDR2 FQGTGA were looked up in the germline V gene. Comment on this clone: Which antigen it targets is not known. Qualities for individual bases were not recorded, and no much larger clone is one base off.

Material: peripheral blood. The origin of this receptor is a man in his forties with active or convalescent COVID-19. The sequence is built from TRBV7-3 and TRBJ1-3; TRBD1 might be the D gene, on 5 matching bases. The CDR3 region: CASSLTGGSGNTIYF. The sequenced DNA: TGTGCCAGCAGCTTAACGGGGGGGTCCGGAAACACCATATATTTT.